This T cell receptor (beta chain) was profiled in a study of shared clonotypes between healthy human individuals. Whole-study findings and limits: Sorted-subset sequencing was shown by rarefaction to be incomplete despite large depth. A few donors shared around 5% of their naive CD4 clonotypes. Relative to memory subsets, naive subsets generally showed larger estimated richness.

Comment on this clone: What it recognizes is unknown.

CDR3 length: 15 amino acids. From germline, CDR1 is WSHSY and CDR2 SAAADI. Trimming removed 0 bases at V and 2 bases at J, with 5 bases between. Authors' processing steps: In the immunoSEQ data, sequences were junction-only and lacked quality scores, so filtering differed. The assay was immunoSEQ multiplex PCR, and TCRdb's table has in-frame clones only and misses some. The V and J calls and clone size are taken from that table; D and trimming were inferred from the DNA. The data show about 960,000 clones, around 80% seen once. The source material was memory CD4+ T cells sorted from blood. The subset here: CD45RA-negative fraction. The chain is built from TRBV10-2 and TRBJ2-6; D not resolved. The clonotype was recovered from a man between 18 and 35 years old in good health. CDR3 DNA sequence: TGCGCCAGCAGTGAGTCGACAACTGGGGCCAACGTCCTGACTTTC. This gives the protein CASSESTTGANVLTF.